Presented here are 21 T cell receptor beta chains from one specimen sequenced in a study of vaccination effects on CD4 cells after COVID-19. Culturing for about 10 days preceded CD4+ T cell isolation. These TCRs' antigens remain unknown. Sequenced by immunoSEQ multiplex PCR; TCRdb stores in-frame clones only, minus some. The sample includes tens of thousands of clones, around 73% of them seen just once. This sample comprised CD4+ T cells from PBMCs cultured without peptide, obtained before COVID-19 vaccination. These receptors were taken from a human donor who received a COVID-19 vaccine.

This clone was seen a few times. The rearrangement joins TRBV6-5 to TRBJ2-1; 8 nucleotides align to TRBD2. With 2 bases clipped from V and 0 bases from J, the junction kept 3 bases outside the gene matches. CDR1 is MNHEY, CDR2 SVGAGI, per germline. The CDR3 consists of 16 residues. The CDR3 bases are TGTGCCAGCAGTTACGCAAGCGGGAGCTCCTACAATGAGCAGTTCTTC. Translation gives CASSYASGSSYNEQFF.

The chain has TRBV28 and TRBJ2-2; D is unresolved. The V end was cut by 7 bases, the J end by 2 bases, with 14 bases between. The germline gives CDR1 MDHEN, CDR2 SYDVKM. CDR3 size: 15 residues. The CDR3 nucleotides are TGTGCCAGCACCCACCGGCAGGTCAACACCGGGGAGCTGTTTTTT. It specifies CASTHRQVNTGELFF.

The chain employs TRBV6-2 or TRBV6-3 and TRBJ2-1; 10 bases line up with TRBD1. The V gene's germline CDR1 is MNHEY and CDR2 SVGEGT. The length of the CDR3 is 15 residues. The V gene end was trimmed by 2 bases and the J gene end by 7 bases; junction bases not matched to a gene: 5. The CDR3 region is CASSYGTGERNEQFF. In DNA form, the CDR3 reads TGTGCCAGCAGTTACGGGACAGGGGAGAGGAATGAGCAGTTCTTC.

The chain employs TRBV6-5 and TRBJ1-1; TRBD1 agrees at 7 bases. This CDR3 is 16 amino acids long. The V gene's germline CDR1 is MNHEY and CDR2 SVGAGI. The V gene end was trimmed by 2 bases and the J gene end by 6 bases; junction bases not matched to a gene: 12. CDR3 in amino acids: CASSYGGGRGSSEAFF. The DNA for the CDR3 is TGTGCCAGCAGTTACGGGGGGGGCAGGGGGTCTTCTGAAGCTTTCTTT.

The chain joins TRBV19 to TRBJ1-2, with D unclear. Germline assignment: CDR1 LNHDA and CDR2 SQIVND (reference sequence). V lost 8 bases and J lost 5, with 12 bases in between. CDR3 length: 12 residues. This chain's CDR3 is CASRGAWYGYTF. The CDR3, as DNA: TGTGCCAGTCGGGGAGCCTGGTATGGCTACACCTTC.

This chain links TRBV5-6 with TRBJ1-2; 8 bases match TRBD1. Germline V gene lookup returns CDR1 SGHDT and CDR2 YYEEEE. V was clipped by 3 bases and J by 3 bases; unmatched bases: 10. CDR3 size: 16 residues. This chain's CDR3 is CASSSRGRQGHYGYTF. The CDR3 nucleotides read TGTGCCAGCAGCTCCCGCGGGAGACAGGGGCACTATGGCTACACCTTC.

The genes are TRBV6-5 and TRBJ2-7, with 7 nucleotides matching TRBD1. After removal of 6 bases from V and 5 bases from J, the junction contained 10 bases not matched to a gene. Germline CDR1 is MNHEY and CDR2 is SVGAGI. This CDR3 comprises 14 residues. The CDR3 DNA reads TGTGCCAGCAGGCGACAGGGATCCCCCCACGAGCAGTACTTC. This translates into CASRRQGSPHEQYF.

The J gene is TRBJ1-1, the V gene TRBV15; tentative D call: TRBD1 (6 bases). From germline, CDR1 is LNHNV and CDR2 YYDKDF (reference sequence). V gave up 0 bases and J gave up 11 bases, with 10 bases separating them. The CDR3 is 12 amino acids. For the CDR3, the DNA is TGTGCCACCAGCAGAGAGGGGGCGTCGGCTTTCTTT. Protein sequence: CATSREGASAFF. The whole variable domain, remainder taken from reference TRBV15 and TRBJ1-1, is DAMVIQNPRYQVTQFGKPVTLSCSQTLNHNVMYWYQQKSSQAPKLLFHYYDKDFNNEADTPDNFQSRRPNTSFCFLDIRSPGLGDTAMYLCATSREGASAFFGQGTRLTVV.

This chain uses TRBV19 with TRBJ2-7; 8 bases agree with TRBD2. This CDR3 contains 15 residues. Looked up from germline, CDR1 is LNHDA and CDR2 is SQIVND (reference sequence). Germline trimming cut 2 bases from V and 1 base from J; bases unmatched to any gene: 4. This CDR3 is CASSIQSGSSYEQYF. The CDR3 bases are TGTGCCAGTAGTATACAAAGCGGGAGTTCCTACGAGCAGTACTTC. Combining the CDR3 with reference TRBV19 and TRBJ2-7 gives the whole variable domain DGGITQSPKYLFRKEGQNVTLSCEQNLNHDAMYWYRQDPGQGLRLIYYSQIVNDFQKGDIAEGYSVSREKKESFPLTVTSAQKNPTAFYLCASSIQSGSSYEQYFGPGTRLTVT.

This chain connects TRBV10-3 to TRBJ2-7, with 10 bases fitting TRBD2. This CDR3 comprises 15 residues. The germline V gene encodes CDR1 ENHRY and CDR2 SYGVKD. V lost 4 bases and J lost 5; bases outside the gene matches: 8. The CDR3 loop reads CAISVIAGGQDEQYF. The CDR3 bases are TGTGCCATCAGTGTAATAGCGGGAGGCCAGGACGAGCAGTACTTC.

This clone showed up just once. J is TRBJ2-2 and V is TRBV10-3; D possibly corresponds to TRBD2 (6 bases). CDR3 length: 17 residues. The V end was cut by 0 bases, the J end by 4 bases, with 15 bases between. CDR1 and CDR2 from the germline V gene are ENHRY and SYGVKD. The CDR3 DNA follows: TGTGCCATCAGTGAGTCGCTGGGGACGGGAGTCACCGGGGAGCTGTTTTTT. This gives the protein CAISESLGTGVTGELFF.

The chain joins TRBV9 to TRBJ2-5, with 9 bases matching TRBD1. The germline V gene encodes CDR1 SGDLS and CDR2 YYNGEE. J gave up 5 bases and V 0 bases, and 5 bases lay outside the gene matches. This CDR3 comprises 15 residues. The CDR3 sequence: CASSVAGTGPETQYF. In DNA form, the CDR3 reads TGTGCCAGCAGCGTAGCCGGGACAGGGCCCGAGACCCAGTACTTC.

The chain links TRBV9 to TRBJ2-3; D unclear. The V and J ends lost 0 bases and 2 bases respectively, with 10 bases between them. The CDR3 has 15 residues. In germline, CDR1 is SGDLS, CDR2 YYNGEE. The CDR3 region has the DNA TGTGCCAGCAGCGTAGCGGGCATAAACACAGATACGCAGTATTTT. Protein: CASSVAGINTDTQYF.

J is TRBJ2-7 and V is TRBV6-5, with TRBD1 identical over 10 bases. This CDR3 contains 15 residues. V trimming: 6 bases; J trimming: 5 bases; junction bases outside the gene matches: 10. Looked up from germline, CDR1 is MNHEY and CDR2 is SVGAGI. The DNA of the CDR3 is TGTGCCAGCAGCCTCAGGGGGGACAGGGGCCACGAGCAGTACTTC. This encodes CASSLRGDRGHEQYF.

The J gene is TRBJ2-7, the V gene TRBV14; D might be TRBD2 (5 bases). The V gene's germline CDR1 is SGHDN and CDR2 FVKESK. V was shortened by 4 bases and J by 6 bases, with 13 bases between the two germline ends. The CDR3 spans 13 residues. CDR3 protein: CASSPDYDGEQYF. CDR3 DNA: TGTGCCAGCAGCCCTGACTACGACGGCGAGCAGTACTTC.

The V call is TRBV3-1 (or the pseudogene TRBV3-2), the J call TRBJ1-3; D remains unclear. Germline assignment: CDR1 LGHDT and CDR2 YNNKEL (reference sequence). The V end lost 4 bases, the J end lost 10 bases, and 11 bases lay between the germline ends. This CDR3 spans 12 amino acids. The CDR3 is CASSRPGETIYF. The CDR3 nucleotides are TGTGCCAGCAGCCGGCCCGGGGAGACCATATATTTT.

The chain couples TRBV6-2 or TRBV6-3 to TRBJ2-7; 10 nucleotides agree with TRBD2. Trimming removed 0 bases from V and 3 bases from J; junction bases left unmatched: 2. CDR1 MNHEY and CDR2 SVGEGT come from the germline V gene. This CDR3 is 15 amino acids long. This CDR3 is CASSYSGTSVYEQYF. In nucleotides, the CDR3 is TGTGCCAGCAGTTACTCAGGGACTAGCGTCTACGAGCAGTACTTC.

The rearrangement links TRBV7-2 to TRBJ1-1; TRBD1 matches at 7 bases. The CDR3 runs 15 residues. CDR1 SGHTA and CDR2 FQGNSA come from the germline V gene. V lost 4 bases to trimming and J lost 1 base; unmatched junction nucleotides: 6. DNA for the CDR3: TGTGCCAGCAGCTCAGACCGGACAGGGAACACTGAAGCTTTCTTT. Amino acid sequence: CASSSDRTGNTEAFF.

The rearrangement joins TRBV7-2 to TRBJ2-1; D may correspond to TRBD1 or TRBD2 (6 bases each). This CDR3 comprises 15 residues. Germline assignment: CDR1 SGHTA and CDR2 FQGNSA. Trimming left V 2 bases short and J 2 bases short, with 10 bases between. CDR3 loop: CASSLLGGPYNEQFF. The CDR3 nucleotides read TGTGCCAGCAGCTTACTAGGGGGGCCCTACAATGAGCAGTTCTTC.

V and J are TRBV28 and TRBJ1-4; D gene unclear. CDR1 is MDHEN, CDR2 SYDVKM, per germline. Trimming shortened V by 2 bases and J by 5 bases, and 9 bases separated the two germline ends. The CDR3 consists of 14 residues. This CDR3 reads CASSLGLTNEKLFF. CDR3 DNA sequence: TGTGCCAGCAGTTTAGGGCTGACGAATGAAAAACTGTTTTTT.

The chain couples TRBV18 to TRBJ2-4; D gene ambiguous. CDR1 is KGHSH and CDR2 is LQKENI in the germline V gene. The CDR3 is 13 residues long. The V end lost 3 bases, the J end lost 6 bases, and 9 bases lay between the germline ends. This chain's CDR3 is CASSPGPPNIQYF. In DNA form, the CDR3 reads TGTGCCAGCTCACCCGGGCCACCAAACATTCAGTACTTC.